This TCR beta chain was profiled in a study of blood T cell repertoires in COVID-19. The wider study: The United States, Italy and Spain provided the acute and convalescent COVID-19 samples. Sample material is recorded as cDNA or gDNA derived from T cells, B-cell-depleted T cells, or PBMCs.

This CDR3 has 14 amino acids. Per germline, CDR1 SGHRS and CDR2 YFSETQ. V lost 0 bases, J lost 7 bases, and 10 bases lay in between. Patients from Seattle were sampled longitudinally, starting during active infection. The repertoire was sequenced with immunoSEQ multiplex PCR; TCRdb's copy has only in-frame clones and lacks some. The data contain around 470,000 clones, roughly nine tenths of them singletons. This clonotype was obtained from a man aged 18 to 30 with COVID-19, enrolled during active disease. The sequenced material came from peripheral blood. The V and J genes are TRBV5-1 and TRBJ1-4; the D is unclear. The CDR3 bases are TGCGCCAGCAGCTTGGAGGTGCGGAGTGAAAAACTGTTTTTT. Its protein is CASSLEVRSEKLFF.